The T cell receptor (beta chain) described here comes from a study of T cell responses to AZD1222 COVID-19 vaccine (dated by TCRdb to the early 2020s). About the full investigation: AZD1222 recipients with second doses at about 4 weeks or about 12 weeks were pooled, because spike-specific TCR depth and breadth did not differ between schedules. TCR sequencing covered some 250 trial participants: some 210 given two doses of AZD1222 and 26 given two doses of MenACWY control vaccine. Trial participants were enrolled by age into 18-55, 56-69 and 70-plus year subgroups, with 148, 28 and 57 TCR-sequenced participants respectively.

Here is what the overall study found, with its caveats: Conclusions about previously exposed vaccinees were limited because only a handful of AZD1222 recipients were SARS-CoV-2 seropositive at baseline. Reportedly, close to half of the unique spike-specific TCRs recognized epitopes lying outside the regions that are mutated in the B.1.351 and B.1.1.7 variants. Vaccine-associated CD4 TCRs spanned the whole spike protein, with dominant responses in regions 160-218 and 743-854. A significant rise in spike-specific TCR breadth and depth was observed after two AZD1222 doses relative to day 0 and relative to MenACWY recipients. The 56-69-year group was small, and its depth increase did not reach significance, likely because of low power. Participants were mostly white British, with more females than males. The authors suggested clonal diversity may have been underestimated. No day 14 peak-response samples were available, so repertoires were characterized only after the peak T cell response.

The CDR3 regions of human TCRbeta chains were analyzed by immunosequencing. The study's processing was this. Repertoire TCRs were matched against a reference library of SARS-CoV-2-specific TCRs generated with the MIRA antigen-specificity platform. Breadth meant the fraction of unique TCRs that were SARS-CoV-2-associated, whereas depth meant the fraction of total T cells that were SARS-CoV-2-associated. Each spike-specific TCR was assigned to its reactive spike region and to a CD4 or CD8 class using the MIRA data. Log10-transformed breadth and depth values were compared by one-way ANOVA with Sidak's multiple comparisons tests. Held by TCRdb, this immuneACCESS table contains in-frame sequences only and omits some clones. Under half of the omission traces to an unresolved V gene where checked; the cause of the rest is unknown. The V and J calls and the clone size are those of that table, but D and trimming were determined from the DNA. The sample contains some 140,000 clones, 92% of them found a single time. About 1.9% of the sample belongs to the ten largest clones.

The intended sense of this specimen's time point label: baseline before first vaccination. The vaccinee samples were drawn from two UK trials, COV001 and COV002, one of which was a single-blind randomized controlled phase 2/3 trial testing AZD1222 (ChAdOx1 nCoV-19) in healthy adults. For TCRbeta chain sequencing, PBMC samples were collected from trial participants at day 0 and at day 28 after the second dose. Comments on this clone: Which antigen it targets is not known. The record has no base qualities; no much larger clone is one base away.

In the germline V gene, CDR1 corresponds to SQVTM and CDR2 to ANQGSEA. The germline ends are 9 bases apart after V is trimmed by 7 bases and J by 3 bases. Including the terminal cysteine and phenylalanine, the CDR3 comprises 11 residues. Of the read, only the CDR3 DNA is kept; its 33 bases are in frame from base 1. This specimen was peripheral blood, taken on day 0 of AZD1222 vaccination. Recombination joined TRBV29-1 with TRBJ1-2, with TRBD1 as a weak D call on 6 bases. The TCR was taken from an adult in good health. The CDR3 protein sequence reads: CSDRVYYGYTF. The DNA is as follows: TGCAGCGACAGGGTGTACTATGGCTACACCTTC.